The present T cell receptor (beta chain) was sequenced within a study of regulatory T cells in long-lasting Graves disease. At the level of the study: Those Graves' patients who were newly diagnosed had been on antithyroid drugs under 3 months.

Time point denoted: newly diagnosed GD, antithyroid drugs for less than 3 months. Construction of the TCR library relied on RNA isolated from PBMCs. Relying on iRepertoire HTBI primers and Arm-PCR of CDR3 regions, the team built TCR beta libraries. TCRdb independently ran MiXCR on the multiplex PCR reads; one entry per CDR3 protein. There are over 400,000 distinct CDR3 sequences in the sample; 13% to 15% occur only once, and approximately 17% lies in the top ten. Study-wide points: Whereas new patients shared 900 to 1,000 public clonotypes, persistent patients shared more, at 2,500 to 3,500.

There are many counts of this clonotype. Its target is not known. These same records also appear under a second study, on T cells in Graves' hyperthyroidism and ophthalmopathy. That work states: Newly diagnosed patients aged 18 to 65 had hyperthyroidism of under 2 months' duration. HTBI primers were employed in a first-round RT-PCR of the TCR CDR3.

The TCR comes from a woman aged 50 to 60 with Graves disease. The material sequenced was peripheral blood mononuclear cells (PBMCs), taken at new diagnosis, from a patient treated with antithyroid drugs.

The CDR3 loop reads CASSQEGGGDTQYF. In DNA, the CDR3 is TGTGCCAGCAGCCAAGAGGGAGGAGGAGATACGCAGTATTTT. V usage is TRBV3-1 and J usage is TRBJ2-3; D might be TRBD2 (6 bases). The CDR3 sequence is 14 residues long. In germline, CDR1 is LGHDT, CDR2 YNNKEL (reference sequence). Trimming pared 0 bases from V and 5 bases from J, leaving 9 bases between.